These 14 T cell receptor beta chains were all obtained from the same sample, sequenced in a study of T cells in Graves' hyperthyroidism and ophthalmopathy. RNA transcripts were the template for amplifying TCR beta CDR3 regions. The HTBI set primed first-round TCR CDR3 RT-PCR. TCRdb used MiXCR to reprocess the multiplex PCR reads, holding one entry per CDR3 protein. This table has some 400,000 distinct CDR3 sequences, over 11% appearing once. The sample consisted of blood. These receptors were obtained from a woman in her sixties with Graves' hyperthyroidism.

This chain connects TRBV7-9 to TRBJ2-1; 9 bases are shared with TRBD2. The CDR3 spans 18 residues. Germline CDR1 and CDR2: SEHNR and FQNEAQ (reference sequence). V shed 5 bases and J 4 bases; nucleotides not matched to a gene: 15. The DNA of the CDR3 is TGTGCCAGCAGCCCTCGTAGTTTAGCGGGAGCCGGATACAATGAGCAGTTCTTC. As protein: CASSPRSLAGAGYNEQFF.

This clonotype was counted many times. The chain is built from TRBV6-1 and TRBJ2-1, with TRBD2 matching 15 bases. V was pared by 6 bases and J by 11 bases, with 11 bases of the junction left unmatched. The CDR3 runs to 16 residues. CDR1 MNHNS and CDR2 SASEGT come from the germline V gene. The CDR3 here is CASSGGLAGGFRQQFF. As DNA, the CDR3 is TGTGCCAGCAGCGGGGGACTAGCGGGAGGCTTCCGGCAGCAGTTCTTC.

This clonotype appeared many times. The CDR3 sequence: CASSVQGSYGYTF. The DNA of the CDR3 is TGTGCCAGCAGCGTACAGGGGTCGTATGGCTACACCTTC. The V call is TRBV7-8, the J call TRBJ1-2; 7 bases agree with TRBD1. The V gene end was trimmed by 5 bases and the J gene end by 5 bases; junction bases not matched to a gene: 5. The CDR3 totals 13 residues. Per germline, CDR1 SGHVS and CDR2 FQNEAQ.

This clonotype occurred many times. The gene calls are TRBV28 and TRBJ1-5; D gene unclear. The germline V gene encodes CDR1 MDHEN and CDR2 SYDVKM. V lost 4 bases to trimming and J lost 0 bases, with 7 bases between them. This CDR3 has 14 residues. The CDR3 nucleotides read TGTGCCAGCAGTTCAACGTATAGCAATCAGCCCCAGCATTTT. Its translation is CASSSTYSNQPQHF.

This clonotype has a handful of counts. Written as DNA, the CDR3 is TGTGCCAGCGGGGGGACAGGTTTATATAATTCACCCCTCCACTTT. Translated, it gives CASGGTGLYNSPLHF. The chain recombines TRBV19 with TRBJ1-6, with TRBD1 matching over 8 bases. The J segment lost 4 bases and the V segment lost 9 bases, leaving 8 bases of the junction unmatched. Germline V gene lookup returns CDR1 LNHDA and CDR2 SQIVND (reference sequence). The CDR3 loop spans 15 amino acids.

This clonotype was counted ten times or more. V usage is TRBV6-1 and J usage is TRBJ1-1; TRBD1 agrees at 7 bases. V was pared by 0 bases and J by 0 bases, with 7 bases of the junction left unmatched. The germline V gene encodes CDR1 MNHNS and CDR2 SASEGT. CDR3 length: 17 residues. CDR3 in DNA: TGTGCCAGCAGTGAAGCGAGGGTGACAGGGATGAACACTGAAGCTTTCTTT. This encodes CASSEARVTGMNTEAFF.

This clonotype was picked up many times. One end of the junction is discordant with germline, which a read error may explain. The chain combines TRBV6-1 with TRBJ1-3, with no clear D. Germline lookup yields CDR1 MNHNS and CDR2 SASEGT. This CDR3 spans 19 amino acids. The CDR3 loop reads CASREDMGRARTSGNTIYF. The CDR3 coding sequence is TGTGCCAGCAGGGAAGATATGGGAAGGGCGAGGACCTCTGGAAACACCATATATTTT.

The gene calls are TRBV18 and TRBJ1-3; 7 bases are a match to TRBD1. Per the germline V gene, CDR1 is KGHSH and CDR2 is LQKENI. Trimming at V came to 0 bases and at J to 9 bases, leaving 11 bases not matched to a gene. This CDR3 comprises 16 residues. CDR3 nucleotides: TGTGCCAGCTCACCACCGAGCCTGCGGCGGGACAGCACCATATATTTT. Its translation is CASSPPSLRRDSTIYF.

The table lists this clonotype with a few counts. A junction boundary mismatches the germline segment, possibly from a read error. The CDR3 nucleotides read TGTGCCAGCAGTTTAGCATACGGGATGAACACTGAAGCTTTCTTT. As protein: CASSLAYGMNTEAFF. This chain uses TRBV7-9 with TRBJ1-1; the D is unclear. Germline V gene sequence: CDR1 SEHNR, CDR2 FQNEAQ (reference sequence). The CDR3 covers 15 residues. Based on the CDR3 plus reference TRBV7-9 and TRBJ1-1, the full variable domain is DTGVSQNPRHKITKRGQNVTFRCDPISEHNRLYWYRQTLGQGPEFLTYFQNEAQLEKSRLLSDRFSAERPKGSFSTLEIQRTEQGDSAMYLCASSLAYGMNTEAFFGQGTRLTVV.

The CDR3 reads CATSGGGGVQETQYF. The CDR3 nucleotides are TGTGCCACCAGTGGGGGTGGTGGGGTCCAAGAGACCCAGTACTTC. The rearrangement uses TRBV24-1 and TRBJ2-5; D not certain. Trimming took off 5 bases at V and 1 base at J, with 13 bases between the two ends. The CDR3 consists of 15 residues. The germline CDR1 and CDR2 sequences are KGHDR and SFDVKD.

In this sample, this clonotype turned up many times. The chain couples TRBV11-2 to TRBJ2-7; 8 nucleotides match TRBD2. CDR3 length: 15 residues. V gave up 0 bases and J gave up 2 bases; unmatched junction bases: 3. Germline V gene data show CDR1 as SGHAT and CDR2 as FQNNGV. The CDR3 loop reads CASSLELAVTYEQYF. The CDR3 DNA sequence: TGTGCCAGCAGCTTAGAACTAGCGGTTACCTACGAGCAGTACTTC.

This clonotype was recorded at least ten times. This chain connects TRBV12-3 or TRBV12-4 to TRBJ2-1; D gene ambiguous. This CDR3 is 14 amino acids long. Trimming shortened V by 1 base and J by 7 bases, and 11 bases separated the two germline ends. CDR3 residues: CASSLGPGDNEQFF. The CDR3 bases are TGTGCCAGCAGTTTAGGGCCTGGAGATAATGAGCAGTTCTTC.

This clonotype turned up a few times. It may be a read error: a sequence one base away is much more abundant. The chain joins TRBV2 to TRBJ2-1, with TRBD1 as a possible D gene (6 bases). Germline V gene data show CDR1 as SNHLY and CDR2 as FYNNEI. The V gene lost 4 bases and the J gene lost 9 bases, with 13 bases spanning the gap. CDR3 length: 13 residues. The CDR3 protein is CASSALLGAEQFF. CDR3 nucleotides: TGTGCCAGCAGTGCACTGCTGGGGGCTGAGCAGTTCTTC.

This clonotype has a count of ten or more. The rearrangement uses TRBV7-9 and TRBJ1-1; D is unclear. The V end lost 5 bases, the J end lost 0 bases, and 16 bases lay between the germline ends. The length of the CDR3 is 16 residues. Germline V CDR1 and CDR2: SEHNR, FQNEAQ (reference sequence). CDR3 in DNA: TGTGCCAGCAGCCCAAACACAAATCTGATGAACACTGAAGCTTTCTTT. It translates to CASSPNTNLMNTEAFF.